A selection of T cell receptor beta chains follows, all from one sample in a study of T cells in Graves' hyperthyroidism and ophthalmopathy. TCRdb re-analysed the multiplex PCR reads in MiXCR, keeping a single row per CDR3 protein. This repertoire shows roughly 720,000 distinct CDR3 sequences, 15% to 20% found once; its top ten account for 15% to 18%. The sequencing input was blood. The receptor set was obtained from a man aged 45-65 years with Graves' hyperthyroidism. Each CDR3 is given with its conserved first and last residue. Fields, in order: CDR3 length, J gene, V gene, CDR3 protein.

CDR3 length: 15
J gene: TRBJ2-5
V gene: TRBV12-3/TRBV12-4
CDR3 protein: CASSSYGQDQETQYF

CDR3 length: 13
J gene: TRBJ1-2
V gene: TRBV27
CDR3 protein: CASSYSPNYGYTF

CDR3 length: 14
J gene: TRBJ2-7
V gene: TRBV28
CDR3 protein: CAAIQGAKGYEQYF

CDR3 length: 15
J gene: TRBJ2-5
V gene: TRBV6-1
CDR3 protein: CASSEPAAGQETQYF

CDR3 length: 12
J gene: TRBJ2-1
V gene: TRBV7-9
CDR3 protein: CASSLGPIEQFF

CDR3 length: 17
J gene: TRBJ2-1
V gene: TRBV12-5
CDR3 protein: CASGSGTRGSSYNEQFF

CDR3 length: 13
J gene: TRBJ2-7
V gene: TRBV30
CDR3 protein: CAWDGTGGYEQYF

CDR3 length: 19
J gene: TRBJ2-7
V gene: TRBV6-2/TRBV6-3
CDR3 protein: CASIKHPWESGRPTYEQYF

CDR3 length: 13
J gene: TRBJ1-2
V gene: TRBV2
CDR3 protein: CASRLQGTYGYTF

CDR3 length: 16
J gene: TRBJ2-3
V gene: TRBV6-2/TRBV6-3
CDR3 protein: CASRPSTGGYTDTQYF